The rows below give T cell receptor beta chains drawn from one sample of a study of cytomegalovirus exposure and HLA in healthy donors. The table came from immunoSEQ multiplex PCR; TCRdb's copy has only in-frame clones and leaves some out. The sample includes about 160,000 clones, about 80% of them seen just once. The sequencing input was PBMCs. The receptors derive from a woman aged 45 to 65 in good health and CMV-seronegative. Both conserved end residues are part of each CDR3. Each record gives: CDR3 length, V gene, J gene, D gene, clone size, CDR3 protein, CDR3 DNA. D genes are given only for firm matches. The size field is filled for only some rows; it gives once, few, many or a size class.

14	TRBV6-5	TRBJ1-4	TRBD1	few	CASRKQGMNEKLFF	TGTGCCAGCAGAAAACAGGGGATGAATGAAAAACTGTTTTTT
15	TRBV4-2	TRBJ1-2	TRBD1	NA	CASSSYGQAVYGYTF	TGTGCCAGCAGCTCGTACGGACAGGCCGTCTATGGCTACACCTTC
16	TRBV18	TRBJ2-1	NA	NA	CASSPSAAALGNEQFF	TGTGCCAGCTCACCCTCGGCAGCGGCTTTAGGCAATGAGCAGTTCTTC
14	TRBV9	TRBJ1-4	NA	NA	CASSVGGFNEKLFF	TGTGCCAGCAGCGTGGGAGGGTTTAATGAAAAACTGTTTTTT
14	TRBV28	TRBJ2-5	NA	few	CATKSRQAQETQYF	TGTGCCACCAAAAGTAGACAGGCCCAGGAGACCCAGTACTTC
15	TRBV27	TRBJ1-6	NA	NA	CASSLGPYKNSPLHF	TGTGCCAGCAGTTTAGGCCCTTACAAAAATTCACCCCTCCACTTT
15	TRBV6-5	TRBJ1-2	TRBD1	NA	CASSLGQGAWGGYTF	TGTGCCAGCAGTTTGGGACAGGGGGCTTGGGGTGGCTACACCTTC
13	TRBV7-9	TRBJ2-1	TRBD1	NA	CASSFEAGTAGFF	TGTGCCAGCAGCTTTGAGGCCGGGACAGCTGGGTTCTTC
13	TRBV6-1	TRBJ2-1	NA	once	CASSELLYNEQFF	TGTGCCAGCAGTGAACTGTTGTACAATGAGCAGTTCTTC
16	TRBV5-1	TRBJ1-3	TRBD1	NA	CASSLGGQGSGNTIYF	TGCGCCAGCAGCTTGGGGGGACAGGGCTCTGGAAACACCATATATTTT
14	TRBV18	TRBJ1-1	TRBD1	NA	CASSLGQVNTEAFF	TGTGCCAGCTCACTCGGACAGGTGAACACTGAAGCTTTCTTT
14	TRBV5-6	TRBJ2-7	NA	NA	CASSSQGGRYEQYF	TGTGCCAGCAGCTCTCAAGGGGGTAGGTACGAGCAGTACTTC
13	TRBV5-1	TRBJ2-1	TRBD1	few	CASSSGQGDEQLF	TGCGCCAGCAGCTCGGGACAGGGGGATGAGCAGCTCTTC
16	TRBV25-1	TRBJ1-1	TRBD1	NA	CASSEYRIGLQGQAFF	TGTGCCAGCAGTGAATACCGCATAGGACTACAGGGGCAAGCTTTCTTT
14	TRBV5-1	TRBJ1-2	NA	NA	CASSLAPSNYGYTF	TGCGCCAGCAGCTTGGCACCGAGTAACTATGGCTACACCTTC
15	TRBV7-3	TRBJ1-1	TRBD1	NA	CASSLTRTGFTEAFF	TGTGCCAGCAGCTTAACCCGGACAGGGTTCACTGAAGCTTTCTTT
16	TRBV28	TRBJ2-1	TRBD2	NA	CASSFLAGGNYNEQFF	TGTGCCAGCAGTTTTCTAGCGGGAGGTAACTACAATGAGCAGTTCTTC
15	TRBV28	TRBJ2-3	TRBD2	few	CASSPAGASTDTQYF	TGTGCCAGCAGTCCAGCGGGGGCTAGCACAGATACGCAGTATTTT
15	TRBV7-2	TRBJ2-3	TRBD2	NA	CASTHRTSQGDTQYF	TGTGCCAGCACCCACCGGACTAGCCAGGGGGATACGCAGTATTTT
13	TRBV5-1	TRBJ2-1	NA	NA	CASSLGAGLEQFF	TGCGCCAGCAGCTTGGGGGCAGGCCTCGAGCAGTTCTTC
15	TRBV5-8	TRBJ2-3	NA	NA	CASSLPFVVTDTQYF	TGTGCCAGCAGCTTGCCCTTTGTAGTCACAGATACGCAGTATTTT
15	TRBV6-5	TRBJ2-1	TRBD2	few	CASSPTSGSYNEQFF	TGTGCCAGCAGCCCCACTAGCGGCTCCTACAATGAGCAGTTCTTC
15	TRBV7-8	TRBJ1-4	NA	few	CASSSQQGGDEKLFF	TGTGCCAGCAGCTCACAACAGGGAGGGGATGAAAAACTGTTTTTT
13	TRBV28	TRBJ1-5	NA	few	CASSPRSNQPQHF	TGTGCCAGCAGTCCTCGTAGCAATCAGCCCCAGCATTTT
15	TRBV15	TRBJ2-1	TRBD2	NA	CATSLERDLYNEQFF	TGTGCCACCTCACTGGAGCGGGACCTCTACAATGAGCAGTTCTTC
10	TRBV21-1	TRBJ2-7	NA	NA	CASPVCEQYF	TGTGCCAGCCCAGTATGCGAGCAGTACTTC
16	TRBV7-3	TRBJ2-5	TRBD2	few	CASSLDGRAGLQTQYF	TGTGCCAGCAGCTTAGATGGGAGAGCGGGGTTGCAGACCCAGTACTTC
14	TRBV5-1	TRBJ2-7	NA	NA	CASSSTTGSYEQYF	TGCGCCAGCAGCTCGACGACGGGCTCCTACGAGCAGTACTTC
16	TRBV5-8	TRBJ1-3	NA	NA	CASSLEVPGAGNTIYF	TGTGCCAGCAGCTTGGAGGTCCCAGGGGCTGGAAACACCATATATTTT
15	TRBV5-6	TRBJ2-2	NA	NA	CASSFDSPGTGELFF	TGTGCCAGCAGCTTCGACAGCCCAGGCACCGGGGAGCTGTTTTTT
16	TRBV7-9	TRBJ1-5	TRBD1	NA	CASSLVSGQGSQPQHF	TGTGCCAGCAGCTTAGTCTCTGGACAGGGATCTCAGCCCCAGCATTTT
13	TRBV10-1	TRBJ1-1	TRBD1	NA	CASSGQGNTEAFF	TGCGCCAGCAGTGGACAGGGGAACACTGAAGCTTTCTTT
14	TRBV5-1	TRBJ2-7	TRBD1	NA	CASSLGDRVYEQYF	TGCGCCAGCAGCTTGGGAGACAGGGTCTACGAGCAGTACTTC
14	TRBV28	TRBJ1-1	TRBD1	NA	CASIHPPTGTEAFF	TGTGCCAGCATCCACCCTCCGACAGGGACTGAAGCTTTCTTT
14	TRBV5-1	TRBJ2-3	TRBD1	NA	CASSGTGREDTQYF	TGCGCCAGCTCCGGGACAGGGCGGGAGGATACGCAGTATTTT
14	TRBV28	TRBJ1-4	TRBD1	NA	CASSVTGGDEKLFF	TGTGCCAGCAGTGTTACAGGGGGGGATGAAAAACTGTTTTTT
14	TRBV2	TRBJ1-1	TRBD1	NA	CASSDQGADTEAFF	TGTGCCAGCAGTGACCAGGGGGCGGACACTGAAGCTTTCTTT
12	TRBV2	TRBJ1-2	NA	NA	CASSRQTRGYTF	TGTGCCAGCAGTCGACAGACAAGAGGCTACACCTTC
15	TRBV11-2	TRBJ2-7	NA	NA	CASSLKTVDSYEQYF	TGTGCCAGCAGCTTAAAGACAGTCGATTCCTACGAGCAGTACTTC
14	TRBV10-3	TRBJ2-1	TRBD2	NA	CAISRTSGDNEQFF	TGTGCCATCAGTCGGACTAGCGGTGACAATGAGCAGTTCTTC
13	TRBV6-1	TRBJ1-2	NA	NA	CASSEMTGLGYTF	TGTGCCAGCAGTGAAATGACGGGATTGGGCTACACCTTC
13	TRBV5-4	TRBJ2-5	TRBD1	once	CASSPDREETQYF	TGTGCCAGCAGCCCGGACAGGGAAGAGACCCAGTACTTC
15	TRBV7-9	TRBJ1-4	NA	NA	CASSRTSWSNEKLFF	TGTGCCAGCAGCCGCACGAGTTGGTCTAATGAAAAACTGTTTTTT
15	TRBV9	TRBJ1-6	TRBD1	NA	CASSAVDREGSPLHF	TGTGCCAGCAGCGCGGTCGACAGGGAAGGTTCACCCCTCCACTTT
15	TRBV18	TRBJ1-6	NA	NA	CASSSTGQWDSPLHF	TGTGCCAGCTCGTCTACGGGACAATGGGATTCACCCCTCCACTTT